The rows below give T cell receptor beta chains drawn from one sample of a study of T-cell memory formation after mild COVID-19. TCRdb re-called the 5' RACE reads through MiXCR, storing one row per CDR3 protein. The profile shows under 450,000 distinct CDR3 sequences, roughly 20% of them singletons. The specimen sequenced was PBMCs or a T cell subset sorted from them (not recorded which). The receptors originated from a man between 18 and 35 years old who had mild COVID-19 (a few samples of this study predate the infection). Cell type and time point are not known. Both conserved end residues are part of each CDR3. The D gene is left open where the match is weak. Clone sizes are given selectively: once, few, many, or a class where the clone is expanded.

>16|.|TRBJ2-2|.|TRBV6-2/TRBV6-3
TGTGCCAGCAGCCTAAGCGAGCGGGCATACACCGGGGAGCTGTTTTTT
CASSLSERAYTGELFF
>13|.|TRBJ2-1|few|TRBV6-4
TGTGCCAGCAGTGACTCTCCGGGTAATGAGCAGTTCTTC
CASSDSPGNEQFF
>14|.|TRBJ2-7|.|TRBV6-5
TGTGCCAGCAGGGCCTTAGACAGCTCCTACGAGCAGTACTTC
CASRALDSSYEQYF
>13|TRBD1|TRBJ1-5|.|TRBV29-1
TGCAGCGTTGGGACAGGGGTGGATCAGCCCCAGCATTTT
CSVGTGVDQPQHF
>17|.|TRBJ1-5|.|TRBV20-1
TGCAGTGCTAGACACCCTGGACAGTTCTTTAGCAATCAGCCCCAGCATTTT
CSARHPGQFFSNQPQHF
>13|.|TRBJ1-6|few|TRBV5-1
TGCGCCAGCAGCTTGGAGGAGAATTCACCCCTCCACTTT
CASSLEENSPLHF
>18|.|TRBJ2-5|.|TRBV6-5
TGTGCCAGCAGTCATAAACCCCGGGACGTAAAAATCCAAGAGACCCAGTACTTC
CASSHKPRDVKIQETQYF
>13|.|TRBJ1-4|few|TRBV6-2/TRBV6-3
TGTGCCAGCAGTCCCAGGGAGCAGGAAAAACTGTTTTTT
CASSPREQEKLFF
>16|TRBD2|TRBJ2-1|.|TRBV6-5
TGTGCCAGCAGTTTACTAGCGGGGGATCCCTACAATGAGCAGTTCTTC
CASSLLAGDPYNEQFF
>12|.|TRBJ1-5|.|TRBV20-1
TGCAGTGCTAGTACTGATAATCAGCCCCAGCATTTT
CSASTDNQPQHF
>18|.|TRBJ2-5|.|TRBV7-9
TGTGCCAGCAGCTTATTTCAGGACACTCGGAAGGCTCCGTGGGCCCAGTACTTC
CASSLFQDTRKAPWAQYF
>15|TRBD1|TRBJ1-2|few|TRBV5-1
TGCGCCAGCACCGGGACAGGGGGCTACGACTATGGCTACACCTTC
CASTGTGGYDYGYTF
>14|.|TRBJ2-2|.|TRBV29-1
TGCAGCGTTGCGTACAGGGAGTACACCGGGGAGCTGTTTTTT
CSVAYREYTGELFF
>15|.|TRBJ1-1|few|TRBV13
TGTGCCAGCAGCACCGGTGGGGGGGGTGGCACTGAAGCTTTCTTT
CASSTGGGGGTEAFF
>16|.|TRBJ1-5|once|TRBV4-3
TGCGCCAGCAGCCAAGATTTCGGGGGGGCGAATCAGCCCCAGCATTTT
CASSQDFGGANQPQHF
>17|.|TRBJ2-6|few|TRBV5-1
TGCGCCAGCAGCCGGGACGGCCCCCTGACTGGGGCCAACGTCCTGACTTTC
CASSRDGPLTGANVLTF
>15|.|TRBJ1-4|.|TRBV28
TGTGCCAGCAGTTTTGCTGGGGGCCGGGCGGAAAAACTGTTTTTT
CASSFAGGRAEKLFF
>13|.|TRBJ2-7|.|TRBV14
TGTGCCAGCAGCCAAGATTTGATCTACGAGCAGTACTTC
CASSQDLIYEQYF
>15|TRBD2|TRBJ2-5|.|TRBV5-1
TGCGCCAGCAGCTTACCGGGACTAGCGGGAGAGACCCAGTACTTC
CASSLPGLAGETQYF
>16|TRBD1|TRBJ2-1|.|TRBV11-2
TGTGCCAGCAGCTTAGGACACAGGGGGCTGTACAATGAGCAGTTCTTC
CASSLGHRGLYNEQFF